The 13 T cell receptor beta chains presented below share a single source sample, sequenced in a study of cytomegalovirus exposure and HLA in healthy donors. The study ran its PCR with 60 Vbeta and 13 Jbeta primers. Only in-frame clones appear in the TCRdb table, and some are missing; sequencing was by immunoSEQ multiplex PCR. The profile shows roughly 200,000 clones, 83% of them singletons. Specimen: PBMCs. These receptors all stem from a man between 40 and 49 years old in good health and CMV-seropositive.

The chain uses TRBV28 and TRBJ2-1; the match to TRBD2 covers 12 bases. CDR1 and CDR2 (germline): MDHEN, SYDVKM. The CDR3 is 17 amino acids. V lost 6 bases and J lost 1; bases outside the gene matches: 7. CDR3 sequence reads: CASSSQTSGSSYNEQFF. The CDR3, as DNA: TGTGCCAGCAGCTCCCAGACTAGCGGGAGTTCCTACAATGAGCAGTTCTTC. The entire variable domain, with the rest obtained from reference TRBV28 and TRBJ2-1, is as follows: DVKVTQSSRYLVKRTGEKVFLECVQDMDHENMFWYRQDPGLGLRLIYFSYDVKMKEKGDIPEGYSVSREKKERFSLILESASTNQTSMYLCASSSQTSGSSYNEQFFGPGTRLTVL.

This clone was found a few times. V gene TRBV6-1 combines with J gene TRBJ1-5; TRBD1 matches 9 bases. The junction had 2 bases not matched to a gene; V was cut back by 7 bases and J by 1 base. Germline-derived CDR1 and CDR2 are MNHNS and SASEGT. The CDR3 sequence is 14 residues long. For the CDR3, the DNA is TGTGCCAGCACTGGGACAGGGAGCAATCAGCCCCAGCATTTT. Its translation: CASTGTGSNQPQHF.

The chain combines TRBV5-1 with TRBJ1-4, with 7 bases identical to TRBD1. CDR1 SGHRS and CDR2 YFSETQ come from the germline V gene. V gave up 5 bases and J gave up 3 bases; unmatched junction bases: 7. This CDR3 has 15 residues. CDR3 sequence: CASRGTGTANEKLFF. In DNA form, the CDR3 reads TGCGCCAGCAGGGGAACCGGGACAGCTAATGAAAAACTGTTTTTT.

The genes are TRBV9 and TRBJ2-5; the D gene is possibly TRBD1 (8 bases). The J call may be incorrect, as the DNA end agrees better with TRBJ2-7. Germline V gene data show CDR1 as SGDLS and CDR2 as YYNGEE. The CDR3 extends over 16 amino acids. The CDR3 is CASSAEQGGATYEQYF. The CDR3 nucleotides are TGTGCCAGCAGCGCGGAACAGGGGGGGGCTACCTACGAGCAGTACTTC.

V is TRBV5-1 and J is TRBJ1-2; D may be TRBD1 (6 bases). Germline assignment: CDR1 SGHRS and CDR2 YFSETQ. The CDR3 covers 16 residues. V dropped 6 bases and J dropped 3 bases, with 21 bases sitting between them. The CDR3 spells CASTPEGGGSYYGYTF. In DNA, the CDR3 is TGCGCCAGCACCCCGGAGGGGGGCGGGAGCTACTATGGCTACACCTTC.

On this clone itself: One end of the junction varies from germline; a read error may be responsible. The gene calls are TRBV6-5 and TRBJ2-6; TRBD1 is a possible D gene (5 bases). This CDR3 comprises 16 residues. Germline lookup yields CDR1 MNHEY and CDR2 SVGAGI. The DNA of the CDR3 is TGTGCCAGCAGTTACTCCAGGGCTGGTGGGGCCAACGGCCTGACTTTC. Translation: CASSYSRAGGANGLTF.

This chain joins TRBV27 and TRBJ2-1, with 8 nucleotides matching TRBD2. The CDR3 is made up of 16 amino acids. With V trimmed by 7 bases and J by 7 bases, 15 bases remained unmatched. Germline loops: CDR1 MNHEY, CDR2 SMNVEV (reference sequence). CDR3 sequence: CASIGPGKRGRNEQFF. The CDR3 DNA sequence: TGTGCCAGCATTGGACCCGGGAAGCGGGGGAGGAATGAGCAGTTCTTC.

V and J are TRBV9 and TRBJ1-1; 8 nucleotides line up with TRBD1. Germline values: CDR1 SGDLS, CDR2 YYNGEE. The V segment lost 0 bases and the J segment 6 bases; nucleotides outside the gene matches: 7. The CDR3 has 15 residues. The CDR3 sequence: CASSVVPTGAAEAFF. The CDR3 bases are TGTGCCAGCAGCGTAGTGCCGACAGGGGCCGCTGAAGCTTTCTTT.

The rearrangement links TRBV6-5 to TRBJ1-1, with TRBD1 identical over 8 bases. The CDR3 runs to 15 residues. V trimming: 5 bases; J trimming: 5 bases; junction bases outside the gene matches: 10. Germline V CDR1 and CDR2: MNHEY, SVGAGI. The CDR3 region has the DNA TGTGCCAGCAGTAGACCAGGGGGCGCGGAGACTGAAGCTTTCTTT. This sequence encodes CASSRPGGAETEAFF.

This clone was recorded a few times. The rearrangement links TRBV29-1 to TRBJ2-7; 12 bases line up with TRBD2. Germline CDR1 SQVTM, CDR2 ANQGSEA. CDR3 length equals 12 residues. Unmatched junction bases numbered 3, after V lost 6 bases and J lost 6 bases. The CDR3: CSVPTSGGEQYF. CDR3 sequence (DNA): TGCAGCGTGCCGACTAGCGGGGGCGAGCAGTACTTC.

This rearrangement joins TRBV11-1 to TRBJ1-2, with 7 bases aligning to TRBD1. The germline CDR1 and CDR2 sequences are SGHAT and FQDESV (reference sequence). CDR3 length equals 16 residues. After removal of 6 bases from V and 1 base from J, the junction contained 11 bases not matched to a gene. In DNA form, the CDR3 reads TGTGCCAGCAGGAAAGGAGGGGACAGCATTAACTATGGCTACACCTTC. This translates into CASRKGGDSINYGYTF.

This clone has just one count. This sequence joins TRBV5-1 and TRBJ1-1; the D gene is possibly TRBD1 (6 bases). CDR1 is SGHRS, CDR2 YFSETQ, per germline. The CDR3 is made up of 14 amino acids. The ends were cut back, 0 bases at V and 8 bases at J, with 14 bases in the middle. For the CDR3, the DNA is TGCGCCAGCAGCTTGGAGAACCTACAGGGAGAAGCTTTCTTT. Translation gives CASSLENLQGEAFF.

This sequence joins TRBV5-1 and TRBJ2-2, with 9 bases matching TRBD1. Looked up from germline, CDR1 is SGHRS and CDR2 is YFSETQ. This CDR3 spans 16 amino acids. V trimming: 3 bases; J trimming: 5 bases; junction bases outside the gene matches: 8. CDR3 sequence (DNA): TGCGCCAGCAGCTCTTCCGGGACAGGGATTACCGGGGAGCTGTTTTTT. Its translation: CASSSSGTGITGELFF.